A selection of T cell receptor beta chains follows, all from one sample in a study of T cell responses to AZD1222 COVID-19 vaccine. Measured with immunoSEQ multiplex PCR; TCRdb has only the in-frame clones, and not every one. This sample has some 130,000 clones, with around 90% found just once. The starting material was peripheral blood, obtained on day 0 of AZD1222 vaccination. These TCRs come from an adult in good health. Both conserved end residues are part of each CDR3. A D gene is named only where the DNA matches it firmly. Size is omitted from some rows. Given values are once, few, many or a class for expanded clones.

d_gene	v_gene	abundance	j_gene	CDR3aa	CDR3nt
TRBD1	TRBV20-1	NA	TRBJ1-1	CSKDRGTEAFF	TGCAGTAAAGACAGGGGCACTGAAGCTTTCTTT
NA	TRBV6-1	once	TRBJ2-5	CASSEWGGGETQYF	TGTGCCAGCAGTGAGTGGGGGGGCGGAGAGACCCAGTACTTC
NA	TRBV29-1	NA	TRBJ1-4	CSAVGGGAGEKLFF	TGCAGCGCCGTTGGTGGGGGGGCCGGAGAAAAACTGTTTTTT
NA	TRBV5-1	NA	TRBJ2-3	CASRGRPESTDTQYF	TGCGCCAGCCGGGGGCGGCCTGAAAGCACAGATACGCAGTATTTT
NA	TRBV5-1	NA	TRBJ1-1	CASSLNTEAFF	TGCGCCAGCAGCTTAAACACTGAAGCTTTCTTT
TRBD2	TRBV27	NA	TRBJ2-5	CASSKGLAFGETQYF	TGTGCCAGCAGTAAGGGACTAGCGTTTGGGGAGACCCAGTACTTC
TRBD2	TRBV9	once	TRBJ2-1	CASSVTSGYNEQFF	TGTGCCAGCAGCGTCACTAGCGGGTACAATGAGCAGTTCTTC
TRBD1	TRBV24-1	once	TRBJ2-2	CATSNSGRGRTGELFF	TGTGCCACCTCCAATTCGGGCAGGGGGCGAACCGGGGAGCTGTTTTTT
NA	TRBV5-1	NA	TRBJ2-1	CASSTAATRNEQFF	TGCGCCAGCAGCACTGCAGCGACGAGGAATGAGCAGTTCTTC
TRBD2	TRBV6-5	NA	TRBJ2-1	CASTSRGGYNEQFF	TGTGCCAGCACCTCGAGGGGAGGGTACAATGAGCAGTTCTTC
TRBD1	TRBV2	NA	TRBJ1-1	CASSRTGALGTEAFF	TGTGCCAGCTCTAGGACAGGGGCCCTTGGGACTGAAGCTTTCTTT
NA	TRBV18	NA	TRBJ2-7	CASSPSRQQKQYF	TGTGCCAGCTCACCCTCCCGACAGCAAAAGCAGTACTTC
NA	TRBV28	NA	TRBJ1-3	CASSVRGNTIYF	TGTGCCAGCAGTGTCAGGGGAAACACCATATATTTT
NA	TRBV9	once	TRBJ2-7	CASSVGGGPGYEQYF	TGTGCCAGCAGCGTAGGTGGGGGACCCGGCTACGAGCAGTACTTC
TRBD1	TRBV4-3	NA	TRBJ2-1	CASGLTGGAYNEQFF	TGCGCCAGCGGACTGACAGGGGGCGCCTACAATGAGCAGTTCTTC
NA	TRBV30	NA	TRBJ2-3	CAWSEGRGTDTQYF	TGTGCCTGGAGTGAGGGCAGGGGCACAGATACGCAGTATTTT
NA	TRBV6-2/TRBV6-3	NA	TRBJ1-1	CASSYPRLNTEAFF	TGTGCCAGCAGTTACCCCCGGTTGAACACTGAAGCTTTCTTT
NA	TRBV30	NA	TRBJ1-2	CAWTNRGIGYGYTF	TGTGCCTGGACCAATAGGGGAATCGGCTATGGCTACACCTTC
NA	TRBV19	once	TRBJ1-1	CASSMGPENTEAFF	TGTGCCAGTAGTATGGGTCCAGAGAACACTGAAGCTTTCTTT
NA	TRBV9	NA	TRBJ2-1	CASSSKVGNEQFF	TGTGCCAGCAGCTCAAAGGTCGGAAATGAGCAGTTCTTC
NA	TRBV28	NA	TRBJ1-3	CASSEQEYSGNTIYF	TGTGCCAGCAGTGAACAGGAGTACTCTGGAAACACCATATATTTT
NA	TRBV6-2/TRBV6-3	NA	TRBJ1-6	CASSPRQAENSPLHF	TGTGCCAGCAGTCCCCGACAGGCCGAAAATTCACCCCTCCACTTT
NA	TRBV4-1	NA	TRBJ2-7	CASSQPTTGNREQYF	TGCGCCAGCAGCCAGCCTACTACAGGGAATAGGGAGCAGTACTTC
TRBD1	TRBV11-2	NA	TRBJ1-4	CASSRDSRRATNEKLFF	TGTGCCAGCAGCCGGGACAGCCGTCGAGCAACTAATGAAAAACTGTTTTTT
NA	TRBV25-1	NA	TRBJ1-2	CASSAQGGYTF	TGTGCCAGCAGTGCACAGGGAGGCTACACCTTC
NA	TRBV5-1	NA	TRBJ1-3	CASSNWTGGTGNTIYF	TGCGCCAGCAGCAACTGGACGGGCGGAACAGGCAACACCATATATTTT
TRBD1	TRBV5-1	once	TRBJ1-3	CASSWAALDRTSGNTIYF	TGCGCCAGCAGCTGGGCTGCTCTGGACAGGACCTCTGGAAACACCATATATTTT
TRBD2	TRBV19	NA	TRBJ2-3	CASSTTSGGRTDTQYF	TGTGCCAGTAGTACGACTAGCGGGGGGCGCACAGATACGCAGTATTTT
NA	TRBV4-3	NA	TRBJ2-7	CASSPRSSGRPYEQYF	TGCGCCAGCAGCCCCCGGAGCAGCGGGCGACCCTACGAGCAGTACTTC
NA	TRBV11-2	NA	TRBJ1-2	CASSYSAAQGYTF	TGTGCCAGCAGCTATTCGGCAGCCCAAGGCTACACCTTC
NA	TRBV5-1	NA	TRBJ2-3	CASSFLGRPVTDTQYF	TGCGCCAGCAGCTTCTTGGGACGGCCCGTCACAGATACGCAGTATTTT
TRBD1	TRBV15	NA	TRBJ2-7	CATSRDQGASSYEQYF	TGTGCCACCAGCAGAGATCAGGGGGCCAGCTCCTACGAGCAGTACTTC
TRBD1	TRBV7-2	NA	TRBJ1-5	CASSIDRGRNQPQHF	TGTGCCAGCAGCATCGACAGGGGCCGCAATCAGCCCCAGCATTTT
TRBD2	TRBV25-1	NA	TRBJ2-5	CASCGGGTEITETQYF	TGTGCCAGCTGTGGGGGGGGGACGGAGATAACGGAGACCCAGTACTTC
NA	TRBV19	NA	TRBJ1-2	CASSPGAYGYTF	TGTGCCAGTAGTCCGGGGGCCTATGGCTACACCTTC
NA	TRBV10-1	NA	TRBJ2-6	CASSGDTSSGANVLTF	TGCGCCAGCAGTGGTGACACCTCCTCTGGGGCCAACGTCCTGACTTTC
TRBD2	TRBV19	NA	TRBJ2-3	CASRTSGRTLTDTQYF	TGTGCCAGTAGGACTAGCGGGAGGACACTCACAGATACGCAGTATTTT
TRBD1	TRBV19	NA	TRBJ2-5	CASSIPTSWTGRETQYF	TGTGCCAGTAGTATCCCCACCTCGTGGACAGGCCGAGAGACCCAGTACTTC
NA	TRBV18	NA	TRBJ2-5	CASSVKETQYF	TGTGCCAGCTCAGTTAAAGAGACCCAGTACTTC
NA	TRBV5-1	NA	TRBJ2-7	CASSLGPQGLNYEQYF	TGCGCCAGCAGCTTGGGGCCCCAGGGATTGAACTACGAGCAGTACTTC
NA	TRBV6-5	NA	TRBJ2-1	CAAKGGTTYNEQFF	TGTGCCGCAAAGGGCGGGACCACCTACAATGAGCAGTTCTTC
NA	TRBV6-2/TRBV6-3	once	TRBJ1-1	CASSRTWTVNTEAFF	TGTGCCAGCAGTCGTACGTGGACGGTGAACACTGAAGCTTTCTTT
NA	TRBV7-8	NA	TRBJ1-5	CASSLRNQGREGNQPQHF	TGTGCCAGCAGCTTACGAAATCAGGGACGCGAAGGCAATCAGCCCCAGCATTTT
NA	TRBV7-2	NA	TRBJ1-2	CASRPGALNYGYTF	TGTGCCAGCAGACCCGGCGCGCTTAACTATGGCTACACCTTC
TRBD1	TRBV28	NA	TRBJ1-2	CASSRGQVYGYTF	TGTGCCAGCAGCAGGGGACAGGTCTATGGCTACACCTTC
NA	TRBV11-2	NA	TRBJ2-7	CASSFDGPGYEQYF	TGTGCCAGCAGCTTTGATGGCCCAGGCTACGAGCAGTACTTC
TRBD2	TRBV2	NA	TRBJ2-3	CASKGGTSTDTQYF	TGTGCCAGCAAGGGAGGGACTAGCACAGATACGCAGTATTTT
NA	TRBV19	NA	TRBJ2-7	CASSNRLPRLYF	TGTGCCAGTAGTAACAGACTACCCAGACTTTACTTC
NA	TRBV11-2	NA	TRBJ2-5	CASSDTVSGGYQETQYF	TGTGCCAGCAGCGATACGGTGTCAGGAGGCTACCAAGAGACCCAGTACTTC
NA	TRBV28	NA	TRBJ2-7	CASSGSYEQYF	TGTGCCAGCAGTGGGAGCTACGAGCAGTACTTC
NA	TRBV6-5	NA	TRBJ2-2	CASRGPGAATGELFF	TGTGCCAGCAGAGGACCCGGAGCTGCCACCGGGGAGCTGTTTTTT
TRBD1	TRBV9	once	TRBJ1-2	CASSEGTDYGYTF	TGTGCCAGCAGCGAGGGGACAGACTATGGCTACACCTTC